Shown below are 22 T cell receptor beta chains from a single sample sequenced in a study of blood T cell repertoires in COVID-19. Clones were sequenced by immunoSEQ multiplex PCR, and TCRdb holds only the in-frame ones, with some missing. The profile covers under 250,000 clones, with around 90% appearing a single time and more than 6.5% taken by the ten largest. The sample consisted of peripheral blood. The source of these receptors is a woman in her seventies with active or convalescent COVID-19.

CDR3 sequence reads: CASSSVTGVDQPQHF. The DNA for the CDR3 is TGTGCCAGCAGTTCCGTGACAGGGGTGGATCAGCCCCAGCATTTT. The V and J genes are TRBV27 and TRBJ1-5; 8 bases map to TRBD1. The CDR3 contains 15 residues. V was clipped by 4 bases and J by 5 bases; unmatched bases: 7. CDR1 is MNHEY, CDR2 SMNVEV, per germline (reference sequence).

The V call is TRBV6-4, the J call TRBJ1-2; 9 bases match TRBD1. CDR3 length equals 14 residues. From germline, CDR1 is MRHNA and CDR2 SNTAGT. V gave up 6 bases and J gave up 4 bases; unmatched junction bases: 6. The CDR3 sequence is CASSPGQGGYGYTF. In DNA form, the CDR3 reads TGTGCCAGCAGCCCGGGACAGGGAGGCTATGGCTACACCTTC.

The chain is built from TRBV12-3 or TRBV12-4 and TRBJ1-2, with 8 nucleotides matching TRBD1. This CDR3 has 13 amino acids. J lost 10 bases, V lost 6 bases, and 10 bases had no gene match. CDR3 sequence reads: CASSRRDRISYTF. The CDR3 DNA reads as TGTGCCAGCAGCCGCCGGGACAGGATCTCCTACACCTTC.

The rearrangement joins TRBV7-6 to TRBJ1-5, with D perhaps matching TRBD1 (5 bases). Germline CDR1 is SGHVS and CDR2 is FNYEAQ. V was pared by 2 bases and J by 0 bases, with 8 bases between. CDR3 length: 15 amino acids. The CDR3 nucleotides read TGTGCCAGCAGCTTATCGACAGATAGCAATCAGCCCCAGCATTTT. Its translation: CASSLSTDSNQPQHF.

This sequence joins TRBV7-9 and TRBJ1-5; D remains unclear. Trimming cost V 8 bases and J 2 bases, with 10 bases left between them. The germline V gene encodes CDR1 SEHNR and CDR2 FQNEAQ (reference sequence). This CDR3 contains 13 residues. The CDR3 loop is CASQGGGNQPQHF. The CDR3 bases are TGTGCCAGCCAAGGAGGAGGCAATCAGCCCCAGCATTTT. The full variable domain, with the rest looked up from reference TRBV7-9 and TRBJ1-5, is DTGVSQNPRHKITKRGQNVTFRCDPISEHNRLYWYRQTLGQGPEFLTYFQNEAQLEKSRLLSDRFSAERPKGSFSTLEIQRTEQGDSAMYLCASQGGGNQPQHFGDGTRLSIL.

The count of this clone is one. The chain joins TRBV9 to TRBJ2-3, with 8 nucleotides matching TRBD2. Germline V gene lookup returns CDR1 SGDLS and CDR2 YYNGEE. The CDR3 extends over 16 amino acids. The V gene end was trimmed by 0 bases and the J gene end by 0 bases; junction bases not matched to a gene: 3. CDR3 sequence reads: CASSVGTSPSTDTQYF. Written as DNA, the CDR3 is TGTGCCAGCAGCGTAGGGACTAGCCCAAGCACAGATACGCAGTATTTT.

The V call is TRBV18, the J call TRBJ1-5; the match to TRBD1 covers 7 bases. Germline CDR1 and CDR2: KGHSH and LQKENI. J lost 9 bases, V lost 3 bases, and 8 bases had no gene match. This CDR3 has 14 amino acids. The CDR3 here is CASSPGTVNAPQHF. CDR3 in DNA: TGTGCCAGCTCACCCGGGACAGTCAATGCGCCCCAGCATTTT.

V gene TRBV7-9 combines with J gene TRBJ2-2, with a possible D match to TRBD1 (6 bases). The germline V gene encodes CDR1 SEHNR and CDR2 FQNEAQ (reference sequence). Deletions cut 4 bases from V and 3 bases from J, with 21 bases between. The CDR3 has 18 residues. The CDR3 DNA sequence: TGTGCCAGCAGCTCTGGGGGCCTGCAGGGTAAGGACACCGGGGAGCTGTTTTTT. Translated: CASSSGGLQGKDTGELFF.

The rearrangement uses TRBV5-1 and TRBJ1-1; D remains unclear. The CDR3 is made up of 14 amino acids. The ends were cut back, 0 bases at V and 3 bases at J, with 9 bases in the middle. Germline V gene lookup returns CDR1 SGHRS and CDR2 YFSETQ. The CDR3, as DNA: TGCGCCAGCAGCTTGGACGGGTTTGACACTGAAGCTTTCTTT. Residues: CASSLDGFDTEAFF.

Only a few counts were recorded for this clone. The gene calls are TRBV7-2 and TRBJ1-5, with D possibly matching TRBD1 (5 bases). Trimming shortened V by 1 base and J by 2 bases, and 12 bases separated the two germline ends. CDR3 length equals 16 residues. Germline V gene lookup returns CDR1 SGHTA and CDR2 FQGNSA. This chain's CDR3 is CASSLGSFRGNQPQHF. In nucleotides, the CDR3 is TGTGCCAGCAGCTTAGGATCATTCAGGGGCAATCAGCCCCAGCATTTT.

The chain has TRBV4-2 and TRBJ1-5; TRBD1 agrees at 9 bases. Losses at the gene ends were 0 bases for V and 7 bases for J; bases not matched to a gene: 10. This CDR3 region has 17 residues. CDR1 is LGHNA and CDR2 is YNFKEQ in the germline V gene. CDR3 bases: TGTGCCAGCAGCCAAGATCCGGACAGGGGCAGAGGGCAGCCCCAGCATTTT. Its translation is CASSQDPDRGRGQPQHF.

The chain has TRBV6-2 or TRBV6-3 and TRBJ2-7; D might be TRBD2 (6 bases). V was shortened by 1 base and J by 5 bases, with 6 bases between the two germline ends. CDR3 length equals 12 residues. CDR1 MNHEY and CDR2 SVGEGT come from the germline V gene. The CDR3, as DNA: TGTGCCAGCAGTTACTGGGGGGACGAGCAGTACTTC. This codes for CASSYWGDEQYF.

The chain links TRBV7-2 to TRBJ1-2; 7 bases match TRBD1. This CDR3 contains 14 residues. Germline trimming cut 5 bases from V and 8 bases from J; bases unmatched to any gene: 11. Germline CDR1 and CDR2: SGHTA and FQGNSA. DNA of the CDR3: TGTGCCAGCAGCCCAGGGACAGTCTGGGAGGGCTACACCTTC. Translating gives CASSPGTVWEGYTF. Full variable domain (outside the CDR3, taken from reference TRBV7-2 and TRBJ1-2): GAGVSQSPSNKVTEKGKDVELRCDPISGHTALYWYRQSLGQGLEFLIYFQGNSAPDKSGLPSDRFSAERTGGSVSTLTIQRTQQEDSAVYLCASSPGTVWEGYTFGSGTRLTVV.

This chain uses TRBV10-3 with TRBJ1-2; D is ambiguous. Trimming left V 6 bases short and J 0 bases short, with 8 bases between. The CDR3 is made up of 13 amino acids. Germline-derived CDR1 and CDR2 are ENHRY and SYGVKD. CDR3 region: CAISERANYGYTF. CDR3 coding DNA: TGTGCCATCAGCGAACGAGCTAACTATGGCTACACCTTC.

The chain carries TRBV3-1 (or the pseudogene TRBV3-2) and TRBJ2-7; 8 bases align to TRBD2. There are 12 residues in the CDR3. CDR1 and CDR2 from the germline V gene are LGHDT and YNNKEL (reference sequence). The CDR3 DNA follows: TGTGCTGTCGGGGGGGGATCCTACGAGCAGTACTTC. This codes for CAVGGGSYEQYF.

The genes are TRBV11-2 and TRBJ2-3, with unresolved D. With 2 bases removed from V and 5 bases from J, the gap between germline ends came to 11 bases. There are 14 residues in the CDR3. CDR1 SGHAT and CDR2 FQNNGV come from the germline V gene. The CDR3 region has the DNA TGTGCCAGCAGCTTATACAAATCGGGAGATACGCAGTATTTT. It translates to CASSLYKSGDTQYF.

V and J are TRBV27 and TRBJ2-5; D might be TRBD1 (6 bases). This CDR3 spans 13 amino acids. The ends were cut back, 6 bases at V and 2 bases at J, with 10 bases in the middle. Per germline, CDR1 MNHEY and CDR2 SMNVEV (reference sequence). This CDR3 is CASSRTGQETQYF. CDR3 DNA: TGTGCCAGCAGCCGTACAGGGCAAGAGACCCAGTACTTC.

Written as DNA, the CDR3 is TGTGCCAGTAGTCGACAGGGGGATGAAGCTTTCTTT. Protein sequence: CASSRQGDEAFF. This chain joins TRBV19 and TRBJ1-1; 9 nucleotides agree with TRBD1. The germline V gene has CDR1 LNHDA and CDR2 SQIVND (reference sequence). The CDR3 is 12 residues long. J gave up 7 bases and V 5 bases, and 2 bases lay outside the gene matches.

J is TRBJ1-2 and V is TRBV12-3 or TRBV12-4, with a tentative D call TRBD1 (6 bases). With 6 bases removed from V and 8 bases from J, the gap between germline ends came to 16 bases. The CDR3 extends over 13 amino acids. The CDR3: CASRGARGRGYTF. DNA of the CDR3: TGTGCCAGCAGGGGGGCCAGGGGCCGCGGCTACACCTTC.

This clone was seen a handful of times. DNA of the CDR3: TGTGCCAGCAGCTTGGTGGACAGGGCACGGGACGAGCAGTACTTC. Its protein is CASSLVDRARDEQYF. The chain uses TRBV5-6 and TRBJ2-7; 8 positions agree with TRBD1. Germline V gives CDR1 SGHDT, CDR2 YYEEEE. Trimming took 0 bases from V and 5 from J; bases not matched to a gene: 7. This CDR3 comprises 15 residues.

This clone is a singleton in its sample. V is TRBV7-8 and J is TRBJ1-1; unclear D gene. The germline V and J ends were trimmed by 4 bases and 0 bases, with 12 bases remaining between them. Germline V gives CDR1 SGHVS, CDR2 FQNEAQ. The CDR3 sequence is 15 residues long. The DNA for the CDR3 is TGTGCCAGCAGCTGGCGGGAGTTAGTGAACACTGAAGCTTTCTTT. Protein product: CASSWRELVNTEAFF.

CDR3 in DNA: TGTGCCAGTAGTATAGTCACGGTCTCTGGAAACACCATATATTTT. Translated: CASSIVTVSGNTIYF. V usage is TRBV19 and J usage is TRBJ1-3; D call uncertain. Germline V gene lookup returns CDR1 LNHDA and CDR2 SQIVND (reference sequence). CDR3 length equals 15 residues. The V and J ends lost 1 base and 0 bases respectively, with 7 bases between them.